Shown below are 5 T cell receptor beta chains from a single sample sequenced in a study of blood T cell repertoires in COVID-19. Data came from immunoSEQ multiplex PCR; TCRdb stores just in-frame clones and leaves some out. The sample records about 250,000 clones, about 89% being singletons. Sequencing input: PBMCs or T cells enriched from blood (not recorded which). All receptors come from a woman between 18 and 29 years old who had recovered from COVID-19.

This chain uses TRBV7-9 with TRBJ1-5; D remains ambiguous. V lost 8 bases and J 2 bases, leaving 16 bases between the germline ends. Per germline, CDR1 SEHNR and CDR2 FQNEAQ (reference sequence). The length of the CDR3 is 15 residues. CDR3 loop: CASSLPEEGNQPQHF. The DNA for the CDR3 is TGTGCCAGCTCCCTACCCGAGGAGGGCAATCAGCCCCAGCATTTT.

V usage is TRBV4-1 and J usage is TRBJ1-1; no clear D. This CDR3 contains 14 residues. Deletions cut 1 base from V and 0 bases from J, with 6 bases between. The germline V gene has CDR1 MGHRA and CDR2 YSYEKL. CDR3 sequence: CASSQGSLNTEAFF. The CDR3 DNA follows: TGCGCCAGCAGCCAAGGAAGCTTGAACACTGAAGCTTTCTTT.

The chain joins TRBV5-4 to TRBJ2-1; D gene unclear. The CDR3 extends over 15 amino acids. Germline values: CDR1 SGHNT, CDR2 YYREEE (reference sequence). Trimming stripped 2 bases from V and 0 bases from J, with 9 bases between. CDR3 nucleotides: TGTGCCAGCAGCTTCCGAATCAGCTCCTACAATGAGCAGTTCTTC. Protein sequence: CASSFRISSYNEQFF. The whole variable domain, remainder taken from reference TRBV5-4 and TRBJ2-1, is ETGVTQSPTHLIKTRGQQVTLRCSSQSGHNTVSWYQQALGQGPQFIFQYYREEENGRGNFPPRFSGLQFPNYSSELNVNALELDDSALYLCASSFRISSYNEQFFGPGTRLTVL.

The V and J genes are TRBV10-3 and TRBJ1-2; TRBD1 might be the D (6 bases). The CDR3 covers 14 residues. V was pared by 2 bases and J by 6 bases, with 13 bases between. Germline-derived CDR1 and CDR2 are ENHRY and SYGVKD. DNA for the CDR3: TGTGCCATCAGTGAGGGGACAAGGATTCATGGCTACACCTTC. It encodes CAISEGTRIHGYTF.

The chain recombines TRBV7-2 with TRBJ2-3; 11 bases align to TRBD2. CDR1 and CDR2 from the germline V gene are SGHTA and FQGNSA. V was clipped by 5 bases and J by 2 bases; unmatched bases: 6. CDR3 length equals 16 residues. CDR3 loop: CASSPTSGGYTDTQYF. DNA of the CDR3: TGTGCCAGCAGCCCAACTAGCGGGGGTTACACAGATACGCAGTATTTT.